The 10 T cell receptor beta chains presented below share a single source sample, sequenced in a study of blood T cell repertoires in COVID-19 (dated by TCRdb to 2018 to 2021). Library preparation used the immunoSEQ multiplex PCR assay. Drawn from immuneACCESS, this table holds only the in-frame rearrangements with V and J called that TCRdb kept. Clones are partly lost; checked studies trace under half to an unresolved V gene and leave the rest unexplained. The sample table contains over 65,000 clones; only one count was recorded for about 81% of them. The ten largest clones take up 9.2% of the sample. Sequenced material: peripheral blood. All receptors come from a human donor in a cohort sampled during active COVID-19.

CDR3 coding DNA: TGTGCCAGCAGCACAGGGCCCTCTGGAAACACCATATATTTT. It translates to CASSTGPSGNTIYF. The gene calls are TRBV7-2 and TRBJ1-3, with D possibly TRBD1 on 6 matching bases. CDR3 size: 14 residues. Germline loops: CDR1 SGHTA, CDR2 FQGNSA. V was trimmed by 5 bases and J by 0 bases, leaving 8 bases between them.

This rearrangement joins TRBV11-3 to TRBJ2-7; D unclear. V was shortened by 3 bases and J by 0 bases, with 6 bases between the two germline ends. Looked up from germline, CDR1 is SGHNT and CDR2 is YENEEA. The CDR3 sequence is 13 residues long. CDR3: CASSFTDSYEQYF. The DNA for the CDR3 is TGTGCCAGCAGCTTTACTGACTCCTACGAGCAGTACTTC.

This sequence joins TRBV9 and TRBJ2-3, with D possibly being TRBD1 (6 bases). This CDR3 has 15 amino acids. V lost 3 bases, J lost 3 bases, and 14 bases lay in between. From germline, CDR1 is SGDLS and CDR2 YYNGEE. Here the CDR3 DNA reads TGTGCCAGCAGCGGAGGGACATGGAGTACAGATACGCAGTATTTT. It encodes CASSGGTWSTDTQYF.

The V and J genes are TRBV29-1 and TRBJ2-1; possible D gene TRBD2, 6 bases. V was clipped by 3 bases and J by 8 bases, with 11 bases between them. Germline V gene lookup returns CDR1 SQVTM and CDR2 ANQGSEA. This CDR3 contains 12 residues. The CDR3 spells CSVDSGSDEQFF. The CDR3 DNA is TGCAGCGTTGATTCCGGGAGTGATGAGCAGTTCTTC.

There are a few counts of this clone. V gene TRBV5-3 combines with J gene TRBJ2-7, with 10 nucleotides matching TRBD2. TRBV5-3 is known as an ORF, though its function is uncertain. The CDR3 covers 16 residues. The V and J ends lost 5 bases and 5 bases, in that order; junction bases with no gene match: 13. CDR3 amino acids: CARSCMKAGGPHEQYF. For the CDR3, the DNA is TGTGCCAGAAGTTGCATGAAAGCGGGAGGGCCCCACGAGCAGTACTTC.

This chain uses TRBV27 with TRBJ1-4, with unresolved D. The CDR3 extends over 13 amino acids. Germline CDR1 reads MNHEY; CDR2 reads SMNVEV (reference sequence). V was pared by 5 bases and J by 3 bases, with 7 bases between. CDR3 loop: CASSMLANEKLFF. CDR3 nucleotides: TGTGCCAGCAGTATGCTAGCTAATGAAAAACTGTTTTTT.

The rearrangement links TRBV24-1 to TRBJ1-1; unclear D gene. Trimming shortened V by 2 bases and J by 0 bases, and 3 bases separated the two germline ends. This CDR3 comprises 13 residues. Germline V gene lookup returns CDR1 KGHDR and CDR2 SFDVKD. CDR3 sequence: CATSDSMNTEAFF. The CDR3 bases are TGTGCCACCAGTGATTCAATGAACACTGAAGCTTTCTTT.

The V call is TRBV28, the J call TRBJ2-3, with 7 bases that match TRBD2. The V segment lost 6 bases and the J segment 0 bases; nucleotides outside the gene matches: 12. The CDR3 is 17 amino acids. Germline CDR1 reads MDHEN; CDR2 reads SYDVKM. CDR3 region: CASSSFHGTTSTDTQYF. For the CDR3, the DNA is TGTGCCAGCAGCTCCTTTCACGGGACTACTAGCACAGATACGCAGTATTTT.

V is TRBV7-3 and J is TRBJ2-2; 14 bases agree with TRBD2. This CDR3 region has 16 residues. V trimming: 5 bases; J trimming: 7 bases; junction bases outside the gene matches: 6. Germline assignment: CDR1 SGHTA and CDR2 FQGTGA. CDR3 bases: TGTGCCAGCAGCCCGGGACTAGCGGGAGCGAACGGGGAGCTGTTTTTT. It specifies CASSPGLAGANGELFF.

The chain uses TRBV6-5 and TRBJ2-1; 7 bases fit TRBD2. The CDR3 has 13 residues. V was clipped by 0 bases and J by 15 bases; unmatched bases: 8. The V gene's germline CDR1 is MNHEY and CDR2 SVGAGI. The CDR3 region is CASSYSSGGRLFF. As DNA, the CDR3 is TGTGCCAGCAGTTACTCGTCAGGCGGGAGATTGTTCTTC.